Following are 8 T cell receptor beta chains from one sample sequenced in a study of CD8 T cells in Susac syndrome. Random hexamers were used to reverse transcribe about 0.5 to 1 ug of RNA. TCRdb redid the calling of the immunoSEQ multiplex PCR reads with MiXCR, one entry per CDR3 protein. The repertoire holds about 120,000 distinct CDR3 sequences, with around 94% as singletons. The specimen was CD4+ T cells from PBMCs. The source is a human donor in good health.

There are a few counts of this clonotype. The chain recombines TRBV7-2 with TRBJ1-1; D unclear. Germline CDR1 and CDR2: SGHTA and FQGNSA. Trimming cost V 3 bases and J 1 base, with 6 bases left between them. The CDR3 is 13 residues long. The CDR3 loop is CASSLGANTEAFF. In DNA, the CDR3 is TGTGCCAGCAGCTTGGGAGCGAACACTGAAGCTTTCTTT.

This clonotype has only a few counts. V is TRBV7-9 and J is TRBJ2-7, with D possibly TRBD1 on 5 matching bases. The CDR3 covers 12 residues. The germline V and J ends were trimmed by 2 bases and 7 bases, with 9 bases remaining between them. The germline V gene has CDR1 SEHNR and CDR2 FQNEAQ (reference sequence). The DNA of the CDR3 is TGTGCCAGCAGCTTACTAGACAGAGAGCAGTACTTC. Its protein is CASSLLDREQYF.

The chain couples TRBV5-1 to TRBJ2-5; 14 bases match TRBD2. CDR3 length: 17 amino acids. Germline CDR1 SGHRS, CDR2 YFSETQ. The ends lost 4 bases at V and 4 bases at J; junction bases unmatched: 9. The CDR3 reads CASSPTSGRAGVETQYF. The DNA of the CDR3 is TGCGCCAGCAGCCCGACTAGCGGGAGGGCCGGCGTAGAGACCCAGTACTTC.

V is TRBV9 and J is TRBJ2-7; a possible D gene is TRBD2 (5 bases). The CDR3 loop spans 14 amino acids. Germline lookup yields CDR1 SGDLS and CDR2 YYNGEE. Trimming took off 4 bases at V and 7 bases at J, with 18 bases between the two ends. CDR3 nucleotide sequence: TGTGCCAGCAGCCCGAATGCGGACTCCGGAGAGCAGTACTTC. The encoded protein is CASSPNADSGEQYF.

This chain joins TRBV29-1 and TRBJ2-7; tentatively, D is TRBD1 (6 bases). The CDR3 spans 13 residues. Germline lookup yields CDR1 SQVTM and CDR2 ANQGSEA. The V gene lost 4 bases and the J gene lost 0 bases, with 10 bases spanning the gap. The DNA for the CDR3 is TGCAGCGTTGCGGAACAGGGCTCCTACGAGCAGTACTTC. It translates to CSVAEQGSYEQYF.

The chain links TRBV20-1 to TRBJ2-2; tentatively, D is TRBD1 (6 bases). The germline V gene has CDR1 DFQATT and CDR2 SNEGSKA (reference sequence). The CDR3 spans 14 residues. The CDR3 nucleotides read TGCAGCGCGAGGGGGACGTCCAACACCGGGGAGCTGTTTTTT. This gives the protein CSARGTSNTGELFF.

The chain is built from TRBV12-3 or TRBV12-4 and TRBJ2-1; 10 bases fit TRBD1. CDR3 length: 14 residues. Trimming took 5 bases from V and 11 from J; bases not matched to a gene: 9. The CDR3 loop is CASSPQTTGGKQFF. The CDR3 DNA sequence: TGTGCCAGCAGTCCCCAAACGACAGGGGGCAAGCAGTTCTTC.

The chain links TRBV12-3 or TRBV12-4 to TRBJ2-2, with TRBD1 matching 7 bases. This CDR3 region has 23 residues. V was clipped by 2 bases and J by 3 bases; unmatched bases: 27. The CDR3 DNA reads as TGTGCCAGCAGTTTAAGACCGAAAAACAGGGGCGTAAGGACCGACGCGGACACCGGGGAGCTGTTTTTT. It is translated as CASSLRPKNRGVRTDADTGELFF.